What follows are 12 T cell receptor beta chains derived from one specimen sequenced in a study of T cells in tuberculosis. TCRdb's table, derived via immunoSEQ multiplex PCR, lists solely in-frame clones and lacks some. The data show roughly 32,000 clones, around 95% seen once. The specimen was PBMCs. The receptors were gathered from a donor aged 5 to 30 with latent tuberculosis or without tuberculosis infection.

The rearrangement uses TRBV4-2 and TRBJ2-2, with a weak D call TRBD2 (6 bases). The CDR3 loop spans 15 amino acids. The ends were cut back, 3 bases at V and 2 bases at J, with 10 bases in the middle. From germline, CDR1 is LGHNA and CDR2 YNFKEQ. The CDR3 nucleotides read TGTGCCAGCAGCCACAATAGCGGTAACACCGGGGAGCTGTTTTTT. Residues: CASSHNSGNTGELFF.

This chain joins TRBV29-1 and TRBJ2-1, with 7 bases identical to TRBD1. The CDR3 is 14 residues long. Germline assignment: CDR1 SQVTM and CDR2 ANQGSEA. Losses at the gene ends were 6 bases for V and 2 bases for J; bases not matched to a gene: 7. CDR3 nucleotides: TGCAGCGTCCAGACAGGGACGCCCTACAATGAGCAGTTCTTC. Protein sequence: CSVQTGTPYNEQFF.

Here the CDR3 reads CSVQQGARQPQHF. In nucleotides, the CDR3 is TGCAGCGTTCAACAGGGGGCAAGACAGCCCCAGCATTTT. V usage is TRBV29-1 and J usage is TRBJ1-5; 9 bases fit TRBD1. CDR1 is SQVTM and CDR2 is ANQGSEA in the germline V gene. The CDR3 is 13 residues long. V lost 5 bases to trimming and J lost 7 bases; unmatched junction nucleotides: 6.

CDR3 DNA: TGTGCCAGCAGCCGCACGCGGAACACTGAAGCTTTCTTT. Translated, it gives CASSRTRNTEAFF. V and J are TRBV7-2 and TRBJ1-1; no firm D call. Deletions cut 5 bases from V and 1 base from J, with 8 bases between. The CDR3 runs 13 residues. Germline values: CDR1 SGHTA, CDR2 FQGNSA.

This rearrangement joins TRBV5-1 to TRBJ2-1; 10 positions agree with TRBD2. The junction had 7 bases not matched to a gene; V was cut back by 0 bases and J by 4 bases. Germline V gene lookup returns CDR1 SGHRS and CDR2 YFSETQ. The CDR3 runs to 17 residues. CDR3 protein: CASSLELAGEWYNEQFF. DNA for the CDR3: TGCGCCAGCAGCTTGGAGCTAGCGGGAGAATGGTACAATGAGCAGTTCTTC.

V and J are TRBV11-3 and TRBJ2-3; D ambiguous. V dropped 1 base and J dropped 2 bases, with 10 bases sitting between them. The CDR3 spans 15 residues. Germline V gene lookup returns CDR1 SGHNT and CDR2 YENEEA. CDR3 sequence reads: CASSLGPRNTDTQYF. Written as DNA, the CDR3 is TGTGCCAGCAGCTTAGGTCCCCGTAACACAGATACGCAGTATTTT.

The chain is built from TRBV9 and TRBJ2-3; TRBD2 might be the D (5 bases). Per the germline V gene, CDR1 is SGDLS and CDR2 is YYNGEE. The CDR3 is made up of 14 amino acids. The V end lost 4 bases, the J end lost 4 bases, and 13 bases lay between the germline ends. CDR3: CASSLGLNPDTQYF. DNA for the CDR3: TGTGCCAGCAGCCTAGGACTTAATCCAGATACGCAGTATTTT. The entire variable domain, with the rest obtained from reference TRBV9 and TRBJ2-3, is as follows: DSGVTQTPKHLITATGQRVTLRCSPRSGDLSVYWYQQSLDQGLQFLIQYYNGEERAKGNILERFSAQQFPDLHSELNLSSLELGDSALYFCASSLGLNPDTQYFGPGTRLTVL.

A single count supports this clone. This chain links TRBV7-3 with TRBJ2-1, with 9 bases that match TRBD2. With 2 bases clipped from V and 8 bases from J, the junction kept 7 bases outside the gene matches. Germline V gene data show CDR1 as SGHTA and CDR2 as FQGTGA. This CDR3 comprises 15 residues. The CDR3 DNA sequence: TGTGCCAGCAGCTTAGGGGGACTAGCAGCGGATGAGCAGTTCTTC. It is translated as CASSLGGLAADEQFF.

The CDR3 DNA reads as TGTGCCAGCAGGGGGACAGGGCTTGATGGCTACACCTTC. Translating it yields CASRGTGLDGYTF. The chain has TRBV27 and TRBJ1-2, with 9 bases fitting TRBD1. The CDR3 has 13 amino acids. Germline V lookup: CDR1 MNHEY, CDR2 SMNVEV (reference sequence). Germline trimming cut 6 bases from V and 6 bases from J; bases unmatched to any gene: 5.

V usage is TRBV21-1 and J usage is TRBJ2-2; no DNA check was done on the table's D call, TRBD1. TRBV21-1 is described as a pseudogene. CDR3 size: 16 residues. In DNA, the CDR3 is TGTGCCAGAACCTCCTTTGACAGGGTAGTTACCGGGGAGCTGTTTTTT. Amino acid sequence: CARTSFDRVVTGELFF.

V usage is TRBV21-1 and J usage is TRBJ1-2; the table names TRBD1, a call not compared with the DNA. TRBV21-1 constitutes a pseudogene. CDR3 size: 15 residues. CDR3 amino acids: CANWDRGAQNYGYTF. CDR3 nucleotide sequence: TGTGCCAACTGGGACAGGGGAGCCCAAAACTATGGCTACACCTTC.

The chain couples TRBV27 to TRBJ1-2, with D tentatively TRBD1 (5 bases). CDR3 size: 16 residues. CDR1 is MNHEY, CDR2 SMNVEV, per germline (reference sequence). Trimming removed 5 bases at V and 8 bases at J, with 24 bases between. In DNA, the CDR3 is TGTGCCAGCAGTCAAGGTTGGGGACTAAAGGAGGGCGGCTACACCTTC. Translated, it gives CASSQGWGLKEGGYTF.